This T cell receptor (beta chain) was profiled in a study of neurological immune-mediated disorders. Study-wide points: Private repertoires in all groups were suggested, as expanded clones shared no CDR3 amino acid sequences across subjects.

It was from 2 million PBMCs stored at -80 C that the unsorted libraries were obtained. TCRdb processed the 5' RACE reads anew with MiXCR; each CDR3 protein has one entry. The repertoire holds roughly 60,000 distinct CDR3 sequences, with approximately 10% as singletons. This clonotype has at least ten counts. Antigen unknown. CDR3 length: 16 residues. Trimming removed 4 bases from V and 0 bases from J; junction bases left unmatched: 9. The germline CDR1 and CDR2 sequences are SGHKS and YYEKEE (reference sequence). The sample taken for sequencing was PBMCs. The rearrangement uses TRBV5-5 and TRBJ1-1; 7 bases line up with TRBD1. The source of this sequence is a man aged 55-75 years in good health. The CDR3 here is CASSLDRRILNTEAFF. The CDR3 nucleotides read TGTGCCAGCAGCCTGGACAGGAGGATATTGAACACTGAAGCTTTCTTT.